One sample yielded the 9 T cell receptor beta chains listed below, sequenced in a study of shared clonotypes between healthy human individuals. Sequencing used immunoSEQ multiplex PCR; TCRdb keeps in-frame clones, though not all of them. The sample holds 2 million to 3 million clones, roughly 93% seen once. The sequencing input was naive CD4+ T cells from PBMCs. Subset in this sample: CD45RA+ positively selected. The receptors shown here come from a man aged 18 to 29 in good health. Some clones in this sample may be carry-over from other donors' samples.

V and J are TRBV28 and TRBJ2-3, with 9 bases lining up with TRBD2. The CDR3 contains 13 residues. The germline V gene encodes CDR1 MDHEN and CDR2 SYDVKM. CDR3 in amino acids: CGSGRRGTDTQYF. The CDR3 coding sequence is TGTGGTAGCGGGAGAAGGGGCACAGATACGCAGTATTTT.

The V and J genes are TRBV19 and TRBJ1-2, with a tentative D call TRBD1 (5 bases). This CDR3 spans 13 amino acids. Germline-derived CDR1 and CDR2 are LNHDA and SQIVND (reference sequence). Deletions cut 5 bases from V and 5 bases from J, with 12 bases between. The CDR3 is CASSELGPYGYTF. CDR3 nucleotide sequence: TGTGCCAGTAGTGAATTGGGACCTTATGGCTACACCTTC.

The chain is built from TRBV6-5 and TRBJ1-2; D possibly corresponds to TRBD1 (5 bases). This CDR3 is 13 amino acids long. The ends were cut back, 7 bases at V and 6 bases at J, with 15 bases in the middle. Germline values: CDR1 MNHEY, CDR2 SVGAGI. The CDR3 DNA sequence: TGTGCCAGCACCCCCGGGGCCCGAGATGGCTACACCTTC. Protein sequence: CASTPGARDGYTF.

The rearrangement joins TRBV6-1 to TRBJ1-5; D uncertain. This CDR3 is 13 amino acids long. CDR1 is MNHNS, CDR2 SASEGT, per germline. Trimming took off 3 bases at V and 5 bases at J, with 8 bases between the two ends. The CDR3 region has the DNA TGTGCCAGCAGTGATTTTGTCGATCAGCCCCAGCATTTT. Encoded protein: CASSDFVDQPQHF.

The V call is TRBV28, the J call TRBJ1-2; 9 positions agree with TRBD1. V gave up 4 bases and J gave up 8 bases; unmatched junction bases: 8. The germline CDR1 and CDR2 sequences are MDHEN and SYDVKM. The CDR3 is 14 amino acids. CDR3 in amino acids: CASSYNTGGWGYTF. DNA of the CDR3: TGTGCCAGCAGTTACAACACAGGGGGCTGGGGCTACACCTTC.

The chain employs TRBV7-3 and TRBJ2-1, with a weak D call TRBD2 (6 bases). Deletions cut 2 bases from V and 5 bases from J, with 10 bases between. The CDR3 extends over 14 amino acids. Germline-derived CDR1 and CDR2 are SGHTA and FQGTGA. CDR3 in amino acids: CASSLRRLDNEQFF. CDR3 sequence (DNA): TGTGCCAGCAGCTTACGACGACTAGACAATGAGCAGTTCTTC.

Points on this clone: This sample includes further DNA sequences coding for the same CDR3. The rearrangement links TRBV6-5 to TRBJ2-3; the D call may be TRBD1 or TRBD2 (5 bases each). CDR3 length equals 15 residues. CDR1 is MNHEY, CDR2 SVGAGI, per germline. Trimming removed 2 bases at V and 1 base at J, with 10 bases between. For the CDR3, the DNA is TGTGCCAGCAGTTACGGCCGGGGACGCACAGATACGCAGTATTTT. Translating gives CASSYGRGRTDTQYF.

The V and J genes are TRBV28 and TRBJ1-1; 11 bases are shared with TRBD1. The CDR3 spans 17 residues. Trimming took 5 bases from V and 5 from J; bases not matched to a gene: 13. Germline values: CDR1 MDHEN, CDR2 SYDVKM. The CDR3 is CASSPLGTGGMGTEAFF. CDR3 sequence (DNA): TGTGCCAGCAGTCCGCTCGGGACAGGGGGAATGGGGACTGAAGCTTTCTTT.

This clone occurred once. This sequence joins TRBV5-1 and TRBJ2-7; 9 bases match TRBD2. CDR3 length equals 15 residues. V lost 4 bases, J lost 2 bases, and 7 bases stayed unmatched. Germline V lookup: CDR1 SGHRS, CDR2 YFSETQ. CDR3 in DNA: TGCGCCAGCAGCATAGCTAGCGGGATAGCCTACGAGCAGTACTTC. Translated: CASSIASGIAYEQYF.